The rows below give T cell receptor beta chains drawn from one sample of a study of blood T cell repertoires in COVID-19. Data came from immunoSEQ multiplex PCR; TCRdb stores just in-frame clones and leaves some out. The table lists about 330,000 clones, 70% to 90% of them singletons. Sequenced input: PBMCs or T cells enriched from blood (not recorded which). All receptors come from a woman in her 30s who had recovered from COVID-19. CDR3s include the opening cysteine and the closing phenylalanine or tryptophan. The D gene is left open where the match is weak. Not all rows give a size; the values are once, few, many and, for expanded clones, a class.

16 | TRBJ2-6 | - | TRBV7-2 | - | CASSHRLSSGANVLTF | TGTGCCAGCAGCCATCGCCTTAGCTCTGGGGCCAACGTCCTGACTTTC
14 | TRBJ1-1 | TRBD1 | TRBV30 | - | CAWQPGQGLGEAFF | TGTGCCTGGCAACCGGGACAGGGATTAGGAGAAGCTTTCTTT
15 | TRBJ1-2 | TRBD1 | TRBV27 | - | CASSLSQGAKRGYTF | TGTGCCAGCAGTTTATCCCAGGGGGCCAAGCGGGGCTACACCTTC
14 | TRBJ1-1 | - | TRBV19 | - | CASISIGGRTEAFF | TGTGCCAGTATATCGATCGGGGGGCGAACTGAAGCTTTCTTT
14 | TRBJ1-5 | - | TRBV6-5 | - | CASSKRAQGQPQHF | TGTGCCAGCAGTAAGCGGGCCCAAGGCCAGCCCCAGCATTTT
14 | TRBJ2-1 | - | TRBV6-5 | few | CASGLLSSYNEQFF | TGTGCCAGCGGACTCTTAAGCTCCTACAATGAGCAGTTCTTC
13 | TRBJ1-1 | TRBD1 | TRBV28 | few | CATSLDRETEAFF | TGTGCCACATCACTCGACAGGGAGACTGAAGCTTTCTTT
14 | TRBJ1-4 | TRBD1 | TRBV7-9 | once | CASSAGQTNEKLFF | TGTGCCAGCAGCGCGGGACAGACTAATGAAAAACTGTTTTTT
15 | TRBJ2-7 | - | TRBV5-4 | - | CASSSRTTGSYEQYF | TGTGCCAGCAGCTCACGGACTACGGGCTCCTACGAGCAGTACTTC
12 | TRBJ1-1 | TRBD1 | TRBV6-5 | - | CAITRQGDLAFF | TGTGCCATCACGCGACAGGGGGATTTGGCTTTCTTT
16 | TRBJ1-5 | - | TRBV7-6 | - | CASSLEPYRGNQPQHF | TGTGCCAGCAGCTTAGAGCCCTACAGGGGCAATCAGCCCCAGCATTTT
17 | TRBJ1-2 | TRBD1 | TRBV4-1 | - | CASSQGIEALDRFGYTF | TGCGCCAGCAGCCAAGGGATAGAGGCCCTGGACAGGTTCGGCTACACCTTC
15 | TRBJ1-4 | TRBD1 | TRBV28 | - | CASSLLSGTGEKLFF | TGTGCCAGCAGTTTATTGTCGGGGACAGGTGAAAAACTGTTTTTT
15 | TRBJ2-1 | TRBD1 | TRBV27 | - | CASSPDRGSYNEQFF | TGTGCCAGCAGTCCCGACAGGGGGAGTTACAATGAGCAGTTCTTC
15 | TRBJ1-6 | - | TRBV4-1 | - | CASSQNTEIVSPLHF | TGCGCCAGCAGCCAAAATACGGAGATCGTTTCACCCCTCCACTTT
13 | TRBJ1-1 | - | TRBV9 | - | CASSVAGGLEAFF | TGTGCCAGCAGCGTAGCCGGTGGGCTCGAAGCTTTCTTT